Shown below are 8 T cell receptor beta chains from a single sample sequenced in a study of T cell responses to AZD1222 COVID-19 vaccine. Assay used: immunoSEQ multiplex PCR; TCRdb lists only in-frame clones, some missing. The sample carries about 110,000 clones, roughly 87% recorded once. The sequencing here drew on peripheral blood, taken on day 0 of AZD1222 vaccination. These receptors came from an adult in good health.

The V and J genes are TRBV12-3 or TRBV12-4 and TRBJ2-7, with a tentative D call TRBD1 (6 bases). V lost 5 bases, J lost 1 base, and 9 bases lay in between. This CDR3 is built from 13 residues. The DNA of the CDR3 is TGTGCCAGCAGTCTAGGACAGTCCTACGAGCAGTACTTC. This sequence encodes CASSLGQSYEQYF.

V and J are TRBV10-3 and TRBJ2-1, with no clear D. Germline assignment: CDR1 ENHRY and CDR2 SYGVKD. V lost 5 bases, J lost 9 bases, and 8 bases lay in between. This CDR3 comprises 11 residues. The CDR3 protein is CAISSAIEQFF. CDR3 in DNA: TGTGCCATCAGTTCGGCGATTGAGCAGTTCTTC.

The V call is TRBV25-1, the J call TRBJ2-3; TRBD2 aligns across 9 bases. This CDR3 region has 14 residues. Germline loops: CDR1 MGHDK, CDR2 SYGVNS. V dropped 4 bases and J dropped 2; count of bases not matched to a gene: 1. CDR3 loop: CASSGLADTDTQYF. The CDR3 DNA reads TGTGCCAGCAGTGGACTAGCGGACACAGATACGCAGTATTTT.

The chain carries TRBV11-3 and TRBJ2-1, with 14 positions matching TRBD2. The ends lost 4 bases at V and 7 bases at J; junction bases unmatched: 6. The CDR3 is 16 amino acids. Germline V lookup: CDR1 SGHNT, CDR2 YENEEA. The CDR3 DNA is TGTGCCAGCAGCTGGGTAGGGACTAGCGGGAGTAATGAGCAGTTCTTC. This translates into CASSWVGTSGSNEQFF.

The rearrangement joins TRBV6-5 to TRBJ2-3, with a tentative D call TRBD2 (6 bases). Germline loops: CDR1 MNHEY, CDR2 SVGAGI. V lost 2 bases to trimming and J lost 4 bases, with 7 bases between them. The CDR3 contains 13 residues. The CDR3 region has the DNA TGTGCCAGCAGTTACGCGGGGTCAGATACGCAGTATTTT. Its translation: CASSYAGSDTQYF.

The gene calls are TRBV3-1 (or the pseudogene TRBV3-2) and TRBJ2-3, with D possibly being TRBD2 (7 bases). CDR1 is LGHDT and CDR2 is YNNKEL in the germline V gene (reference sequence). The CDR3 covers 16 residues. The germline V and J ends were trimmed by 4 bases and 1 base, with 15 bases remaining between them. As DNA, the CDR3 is TGTGCCAGCAGCCCTGGGGAGGGGGGTCGCACAGATACGCAGTATTTT. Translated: CASSPGEGGRTDTQYF.

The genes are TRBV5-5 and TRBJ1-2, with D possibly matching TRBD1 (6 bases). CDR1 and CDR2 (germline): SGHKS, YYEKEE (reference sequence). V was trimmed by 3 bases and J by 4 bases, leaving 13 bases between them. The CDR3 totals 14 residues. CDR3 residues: CASSSGQRFYGYTF. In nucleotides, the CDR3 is TGTGCCAGCAGCTCCGGACAGCGCTTCTATGGCTACACCTTC.

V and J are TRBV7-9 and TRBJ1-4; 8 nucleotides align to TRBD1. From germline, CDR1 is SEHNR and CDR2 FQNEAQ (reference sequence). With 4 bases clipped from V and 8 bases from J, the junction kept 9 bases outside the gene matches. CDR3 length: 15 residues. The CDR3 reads CASSSGSGTGEKLFF. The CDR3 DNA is TGTGCCAGCAGCTCAGGGTCAGGGACAGGAGAAAAACTGTTTTTT. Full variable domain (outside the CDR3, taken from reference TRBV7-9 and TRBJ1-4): DTGVSQNPRHKITKRGQNVTFRCDPISEHNRLYWYRQTLGQGPEFLTYFQNEAQLEKSRLLSDRFSAERPKGSFSTLEIQRTEQGDSAMYLCASSSGSGTGEKLFFGSGTQLSVL.